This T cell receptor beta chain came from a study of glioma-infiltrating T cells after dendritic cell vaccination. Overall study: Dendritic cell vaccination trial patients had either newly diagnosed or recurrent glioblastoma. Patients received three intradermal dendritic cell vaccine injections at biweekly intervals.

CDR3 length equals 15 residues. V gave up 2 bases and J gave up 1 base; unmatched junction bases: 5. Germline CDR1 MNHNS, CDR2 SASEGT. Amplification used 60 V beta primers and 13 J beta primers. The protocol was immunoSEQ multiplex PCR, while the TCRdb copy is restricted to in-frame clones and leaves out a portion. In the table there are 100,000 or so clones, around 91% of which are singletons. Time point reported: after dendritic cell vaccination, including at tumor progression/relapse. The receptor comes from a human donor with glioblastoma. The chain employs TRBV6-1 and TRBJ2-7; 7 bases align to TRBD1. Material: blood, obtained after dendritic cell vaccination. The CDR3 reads CASSELGRGSYEQYF. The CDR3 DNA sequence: TGTGCCAGCAGTGAACTCGGCAGGGGGTCCTACGAGCAGTACTTC.